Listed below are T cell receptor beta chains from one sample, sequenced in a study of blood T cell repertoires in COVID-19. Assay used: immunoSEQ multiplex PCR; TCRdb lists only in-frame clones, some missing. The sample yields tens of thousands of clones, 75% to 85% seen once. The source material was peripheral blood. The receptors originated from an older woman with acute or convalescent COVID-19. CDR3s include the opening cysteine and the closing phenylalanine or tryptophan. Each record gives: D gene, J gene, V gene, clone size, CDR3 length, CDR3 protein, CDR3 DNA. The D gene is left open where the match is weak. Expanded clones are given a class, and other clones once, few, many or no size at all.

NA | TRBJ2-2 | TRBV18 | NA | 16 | CASSPGERANTGELFF | TGTGCCAGCTCACCGGGGGAGCGGGCGAACACCGGGGAGCTGTTTTTT
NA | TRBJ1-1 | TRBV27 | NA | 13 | CASSLRAGAEAFF | TGTGCCAGCAGTTTGCGGGCTGGCGCTGAAGCTTTCTTT
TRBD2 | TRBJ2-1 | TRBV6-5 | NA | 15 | CASGPGLAAYNEQFF | TGTGCCAGCGGCCCGGGACTAGCGGCCTACAATGAGCAGTTCTTC
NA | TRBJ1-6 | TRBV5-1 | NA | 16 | CASSGSVGVIASPLHF | TGCGCCAGCAGCGGTTCCGTTGGAGTCATAGCTTCACCCCTCCACTTT
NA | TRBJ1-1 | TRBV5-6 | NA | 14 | CASSLWGTTSEAFF | TGTGCCAGCAGCTTGTGGGGGACAACTTCTGAAGCTTTCTTT
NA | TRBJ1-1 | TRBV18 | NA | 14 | CASSSREGRTEAFF | TGTGCCAGCTCATCTCGGGAGGGTAGGACTGAAGCTTTCTTT
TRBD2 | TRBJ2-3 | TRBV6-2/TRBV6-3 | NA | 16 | CASSRPTSGVTDTQYF | TGTGCCAGCAGTCGACCGACTAGCGGGGTCACAGATACGCAGTATTTT
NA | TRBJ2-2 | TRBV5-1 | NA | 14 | CASSLGVGTGELFF | TGCGCCAGCAGCTTAGGAGTAGGTACCGGGGAGCTGTTTTTT
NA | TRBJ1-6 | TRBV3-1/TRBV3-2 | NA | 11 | CASGLRSPLHF | TGTGCCAGCGGTTTGAGATCACCCCTCCACTTT
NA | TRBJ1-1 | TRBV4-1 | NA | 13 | CASSQGQETEAFF | TGCGCCAGCAGCCAAGGACAGGAAACTGAAGCTTTCTTT
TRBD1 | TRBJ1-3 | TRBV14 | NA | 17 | CASSSRQGESSGNTIYF | TGTGCCAGCAGCTCGCGACAGGGTGAAAGCTCTGGAAACACCATATATTTT
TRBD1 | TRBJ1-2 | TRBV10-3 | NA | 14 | CAISLGQGSYGYTF | TGTGCCATCAGCTTGGGACAGGGAAGCTATGGCTACACCTTC
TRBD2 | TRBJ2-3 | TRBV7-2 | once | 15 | CASSWRGGGTDTQYF | TGTGCCAGCAGCTGGCGCGGGGGGGGCACAGATACGCAGTATTTT
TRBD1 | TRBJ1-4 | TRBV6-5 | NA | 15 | CASGRRTGGGEKLFF | TGTGCCAGCGGGCGCCGCACAGGGGGTGGGGAAAAACTGTTTTTT
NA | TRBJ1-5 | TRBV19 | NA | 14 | CASNPSGSNQPQHF | TGTGCCAGTAACCCGTCGGGAAGCAATCAGCCCCAGCATTTT
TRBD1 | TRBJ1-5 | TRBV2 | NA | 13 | CASRDRETKPQHF | TGTGCCAGCCGGGACAGGGAGACGAAGCCCCAGCATTTT
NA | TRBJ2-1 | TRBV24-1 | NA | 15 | CATSPQGANYNEQFF | TGTGCCACCAGTCCCCAAGGGGCCAATTACAATGAGCAGTTCTTC
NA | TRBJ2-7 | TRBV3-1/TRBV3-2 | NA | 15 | CASSDKGLSAYEQYF | TGTGCCAGCAGCGACAAGGGGTTATCCGCCTACGAGCAGTACTTC
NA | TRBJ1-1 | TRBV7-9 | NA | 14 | CASSLPQRNTEAFF | TGTGCCAGCAGCCTACCACAGAGGAACACTGAAGCTTTCTTT
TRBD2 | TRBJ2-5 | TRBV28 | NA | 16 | CASSRSGGAGGETQYF | TGTGCCAGCAGTCGCAGCGGGGGGGCCGGCGGCGAGACCCAGTACTTC
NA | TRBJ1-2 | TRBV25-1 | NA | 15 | CASSESLGQNYGYTF | TGTGCCAGCAGTGAATCTTTGGGACAAAACTATGGCTACACCTTC
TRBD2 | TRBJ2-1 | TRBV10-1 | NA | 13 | CATGLAGGLEQFF | TGCGCCACGGGACTAGCGGGGGGTCTTGAGCAGTTCTTC
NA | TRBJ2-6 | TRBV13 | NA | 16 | CASSSIWRAGANVLTF | TGTGCCAGCAGCTCGATATGGAGGGCTGGGGCCAACGTCCTGACTTTC
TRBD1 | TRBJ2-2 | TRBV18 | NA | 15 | CASSPRTGDTGELFF | TGTGCCAGCTCGCCCAGGACAGGGGACACCGGGGAGCTGTTTTTT
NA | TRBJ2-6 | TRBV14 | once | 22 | CASSPRRTVISLPISGANVLTF | TGTGCCAGCAGCCCTCGAAGGACAGTCATAAGTCTCCCAATCTCTGGGGCCAACGTCCTGACTTTC
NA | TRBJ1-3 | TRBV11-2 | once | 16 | CASSLVRDPPGNTIYF | TGTGCCAGCAGCTTAGTGAGGGATCCTCCCGGAAACACCATATATTTT
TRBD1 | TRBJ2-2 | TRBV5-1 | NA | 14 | CASRQGADTGELFF | TGCGCCAGCCGACAGGGGGCAGACACCGGGGAGCTGTTTTTT
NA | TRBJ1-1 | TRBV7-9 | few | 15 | CASSLAPAEDTEAFF | TGTGCCAGCAGCTTAGCGCCTGCGGAGGACACTGAAGCTTTCTTT
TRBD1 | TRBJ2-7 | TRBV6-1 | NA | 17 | CASSEEGTGELRYEQYF | TGTGCCAGCAGTGAGGAGGGGACAGGGGAACTCCGCTACGAGCAGTACTTC
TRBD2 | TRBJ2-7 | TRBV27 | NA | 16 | CASSSPQTSGSYEQYF | TGTGCCAGCAGTTCACCCCAGACTAGCGGGTCCTACGAGCAGTACTTC
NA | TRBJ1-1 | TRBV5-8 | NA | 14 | CASSPREGNTEAFF | TGTGCCAGCAGCCCCAGGGAAGGAAACACTGAAGCTTTCTTT
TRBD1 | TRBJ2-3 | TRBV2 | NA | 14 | CASRRGQGSDTQYF | TGTGCCAGCAGGAGAGGACAGGGGTCCGATACGCAGTATTTT
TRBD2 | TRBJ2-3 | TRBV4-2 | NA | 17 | CASSLYGLAGGGATQYF | TGTGCCAGCAGCCTTTACGGGCTAGCGGGGGGCGGGGCAACGCAGTATTTT
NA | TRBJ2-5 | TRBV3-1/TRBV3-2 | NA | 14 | CASSHGPTWKTQYF | TGTGCCAGCAGCCATGGGCCCACCTGGAAGACCCAGTACTTC
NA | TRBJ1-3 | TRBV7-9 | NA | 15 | CASSLDGGAGNTIYF | TGTGCCAGCAGCTTAGATGGGGGGGCCGGAAACACCATATATTTT
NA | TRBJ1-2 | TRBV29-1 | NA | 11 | CSLTRQTSLSF | TGCAGCCTTACAAGACAGACCAGCCTCTCCTTC
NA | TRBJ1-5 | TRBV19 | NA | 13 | CASTDARGQPQHF | TGTGCCAGTACCGATGCTCGGGGTCAGCCCCAGCATTTT
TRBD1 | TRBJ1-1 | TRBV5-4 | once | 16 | CASSAGQGYLNTEAFF | TGTGCCAGCAGCGCTGGACAGGGCTATTTGAACACTGAAGCTTTCTTT
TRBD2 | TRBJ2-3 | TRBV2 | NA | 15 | CASSEDGGAADTQYF | TGTGCCAGCAGTGAAGACGGGGGGGCGGCAGATACGCAGTATTTT
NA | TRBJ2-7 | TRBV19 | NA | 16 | CASSSSVSGSSYEQYF | TGTGCCAGTTCTTCATCCGTCAGCGGAAGCTCCTACGAGCAGTACTTC
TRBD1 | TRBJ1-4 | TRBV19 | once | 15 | CASSLPTGGGWKLFF | TGTGCCAGTAGTCTCCCTACAGGGGGCGGTTGGAAACTGTTTTTT